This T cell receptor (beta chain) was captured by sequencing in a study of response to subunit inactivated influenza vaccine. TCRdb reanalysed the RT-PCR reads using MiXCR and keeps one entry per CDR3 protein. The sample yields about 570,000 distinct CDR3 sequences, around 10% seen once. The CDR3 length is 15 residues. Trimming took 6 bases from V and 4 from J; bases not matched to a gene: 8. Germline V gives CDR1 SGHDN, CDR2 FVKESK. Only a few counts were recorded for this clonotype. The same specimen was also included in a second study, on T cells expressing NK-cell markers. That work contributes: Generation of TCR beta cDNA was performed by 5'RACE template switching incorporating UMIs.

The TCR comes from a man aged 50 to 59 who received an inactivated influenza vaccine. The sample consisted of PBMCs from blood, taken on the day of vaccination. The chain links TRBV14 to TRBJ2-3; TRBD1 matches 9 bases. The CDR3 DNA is TGTGCCAGCAGACCCACAGGGGGCTCCCCAGATACGCAGTATTTT. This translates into CASRPTGGSPDTQYF.